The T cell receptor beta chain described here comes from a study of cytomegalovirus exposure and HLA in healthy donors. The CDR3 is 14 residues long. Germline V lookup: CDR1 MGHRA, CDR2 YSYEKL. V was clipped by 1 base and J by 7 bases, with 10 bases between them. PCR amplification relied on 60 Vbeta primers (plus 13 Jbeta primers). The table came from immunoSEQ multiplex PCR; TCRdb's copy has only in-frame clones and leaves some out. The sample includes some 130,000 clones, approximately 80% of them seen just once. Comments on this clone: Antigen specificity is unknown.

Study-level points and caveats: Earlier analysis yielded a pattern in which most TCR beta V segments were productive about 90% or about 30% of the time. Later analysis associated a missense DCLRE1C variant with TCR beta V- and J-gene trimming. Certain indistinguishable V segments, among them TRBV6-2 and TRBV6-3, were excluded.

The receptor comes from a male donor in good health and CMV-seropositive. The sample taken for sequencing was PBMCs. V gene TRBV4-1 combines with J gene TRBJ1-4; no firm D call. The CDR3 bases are TGCGCCAGCAGCCAAGGCAGCTCGGGTGAAAAACTGTTTTTT. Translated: CASSQGSSGEKLFF.